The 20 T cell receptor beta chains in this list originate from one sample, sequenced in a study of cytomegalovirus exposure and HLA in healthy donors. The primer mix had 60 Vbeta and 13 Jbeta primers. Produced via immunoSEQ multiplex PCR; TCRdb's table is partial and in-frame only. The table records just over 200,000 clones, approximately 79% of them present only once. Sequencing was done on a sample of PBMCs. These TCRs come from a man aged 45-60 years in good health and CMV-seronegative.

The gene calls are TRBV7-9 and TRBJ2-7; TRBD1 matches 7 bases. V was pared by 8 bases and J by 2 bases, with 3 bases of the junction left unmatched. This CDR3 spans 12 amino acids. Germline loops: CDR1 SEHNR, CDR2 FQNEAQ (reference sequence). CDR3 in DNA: TGTGCCAGCTCGGACAGGACCTACGAGCAGTACTTC. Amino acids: CASSDRTYEQYF.

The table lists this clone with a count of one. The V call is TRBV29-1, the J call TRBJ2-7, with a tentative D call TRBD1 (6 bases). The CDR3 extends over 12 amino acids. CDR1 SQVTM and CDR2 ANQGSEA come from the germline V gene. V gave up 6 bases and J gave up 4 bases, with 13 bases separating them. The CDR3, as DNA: TGCAGCGTACGGGACATCCCTTACGAGCAGTACTTC. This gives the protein CSVRDIPYEQYF.

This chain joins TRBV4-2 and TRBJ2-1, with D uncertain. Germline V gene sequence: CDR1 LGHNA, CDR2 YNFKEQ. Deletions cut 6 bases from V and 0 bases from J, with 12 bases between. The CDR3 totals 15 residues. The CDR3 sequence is CASSPLELSYNEQFF. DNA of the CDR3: TGTGCCAGCAGTCCTCTAGAGCTCTCCTACAATGAGCAGTTCTTC.

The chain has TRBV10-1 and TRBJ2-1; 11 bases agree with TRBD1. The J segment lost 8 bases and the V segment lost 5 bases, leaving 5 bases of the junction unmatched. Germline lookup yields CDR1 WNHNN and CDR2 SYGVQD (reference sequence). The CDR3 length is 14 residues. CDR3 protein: CASSRDRGSHEQFF. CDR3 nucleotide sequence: TGCGCCAGCAGTAGGGACAGGGGGAGCCATGAGCAGTTCTTC.

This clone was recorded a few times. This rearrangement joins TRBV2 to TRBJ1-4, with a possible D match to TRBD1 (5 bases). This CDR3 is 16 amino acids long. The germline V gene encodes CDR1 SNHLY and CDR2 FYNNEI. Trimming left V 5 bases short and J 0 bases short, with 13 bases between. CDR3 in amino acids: CASSRTLPSTNEKLFF. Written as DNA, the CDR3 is TGTGCCAGCAGTAGGACACTTCCCTCAACTAATGAAAAACTGTTTTTT.

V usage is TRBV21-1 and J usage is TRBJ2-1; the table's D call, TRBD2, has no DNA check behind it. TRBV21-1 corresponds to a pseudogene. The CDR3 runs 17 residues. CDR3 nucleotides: TGTGCCAGCAGCAAAGCGCGTCGGTCTAGCGGGAGGGATGAGCAGTTCTTC. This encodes CASSKARRSSGRDEQFF.

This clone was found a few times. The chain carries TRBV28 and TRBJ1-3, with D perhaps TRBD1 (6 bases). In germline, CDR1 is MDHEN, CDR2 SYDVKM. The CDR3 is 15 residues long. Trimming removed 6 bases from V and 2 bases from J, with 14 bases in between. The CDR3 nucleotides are TGTGCCAGCAGACTAGAGGGGGGGGCTGGAAACACCATATATTTT. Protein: CASRLEGGAGNTIYF.

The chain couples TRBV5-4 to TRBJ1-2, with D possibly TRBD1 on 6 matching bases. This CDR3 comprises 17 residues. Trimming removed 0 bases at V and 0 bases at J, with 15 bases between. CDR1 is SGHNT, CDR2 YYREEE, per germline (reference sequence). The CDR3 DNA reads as TGTGCCAGCAGCTTGGGGGGTGGACAGAAGACTAACTATGGCTACACCTTC. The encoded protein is CASSLGGGQKTNYGYTF.

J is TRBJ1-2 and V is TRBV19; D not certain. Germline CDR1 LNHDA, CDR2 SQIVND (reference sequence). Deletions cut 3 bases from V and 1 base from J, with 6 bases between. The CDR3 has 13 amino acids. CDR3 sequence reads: CASSISSNYGYTF. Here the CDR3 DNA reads TGTGCCAGTAGTATTTCCAGTAACTATGGCTACACCTTC. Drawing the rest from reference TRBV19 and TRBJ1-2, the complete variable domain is DGGITQSPKYLFRKEGQNVTLSCEQNLNHDAMYWYRQDPGQGLRLIYYSQIVNDFQKGDIAEGYSVSREKKESFPLTVTSAQKNPTAFYLCASSISSNYGYTFGSGTRLTVV.

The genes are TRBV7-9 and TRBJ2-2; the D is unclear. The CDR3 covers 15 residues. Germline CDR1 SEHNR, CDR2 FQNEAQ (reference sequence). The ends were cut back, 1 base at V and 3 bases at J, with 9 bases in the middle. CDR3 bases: TGTGCCAGCAGCTTAGGTTTCGGGTACACCGGGGAGCTGTTTTTT. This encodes CASSLGFGYTGELFF.

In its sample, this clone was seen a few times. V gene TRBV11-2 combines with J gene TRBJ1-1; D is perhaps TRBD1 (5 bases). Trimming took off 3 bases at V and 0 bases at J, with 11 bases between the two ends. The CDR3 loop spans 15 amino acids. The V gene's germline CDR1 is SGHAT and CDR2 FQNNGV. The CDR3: CASSLGARVNTEAFF. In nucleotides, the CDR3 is TGTGCCAGCAGCTTGGGTGCCAGGGTGAACACTGAAGCTTTCTTT.

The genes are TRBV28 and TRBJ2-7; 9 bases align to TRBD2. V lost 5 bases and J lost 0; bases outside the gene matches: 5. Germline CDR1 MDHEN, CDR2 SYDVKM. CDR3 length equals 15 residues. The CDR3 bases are TGTGCCAGCAGTCCTGCTAGCGGGACCTCCTACGAGCAGTACTTC. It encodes CASSPASGTSYEQYF.

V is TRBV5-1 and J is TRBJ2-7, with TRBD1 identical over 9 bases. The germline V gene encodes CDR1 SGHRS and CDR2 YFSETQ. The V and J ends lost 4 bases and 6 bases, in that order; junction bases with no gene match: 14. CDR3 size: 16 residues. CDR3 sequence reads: CASSKADPGQGGEQYF. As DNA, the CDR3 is TGCGCCAGCAGCAAAGCGGATCCGGGACAGGGCGGCGAGCAGTACTTC.

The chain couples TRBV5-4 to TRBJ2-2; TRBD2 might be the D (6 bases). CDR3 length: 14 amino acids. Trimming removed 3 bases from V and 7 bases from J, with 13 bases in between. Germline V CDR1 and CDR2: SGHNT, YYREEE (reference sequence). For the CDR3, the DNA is TGTGCCAGCAGCTGGGGACTTCAGGGCGGGGAGCTGTTTTTT. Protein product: CASSWGLQGGELFF.

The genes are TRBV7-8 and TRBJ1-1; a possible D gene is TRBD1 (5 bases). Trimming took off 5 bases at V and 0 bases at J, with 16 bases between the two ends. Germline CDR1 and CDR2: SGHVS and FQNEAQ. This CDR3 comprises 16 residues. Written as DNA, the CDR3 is TGTGCCAGCAGCGTCAGAAGACAGATTTTGAACACTGAAGCTTTCTTT. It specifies CASSVRRQILNTEAFF.

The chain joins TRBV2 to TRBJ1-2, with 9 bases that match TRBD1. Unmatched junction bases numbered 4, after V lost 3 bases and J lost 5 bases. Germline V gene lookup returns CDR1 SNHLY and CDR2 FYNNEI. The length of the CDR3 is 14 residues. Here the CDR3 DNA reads TGTGCCAGCAGTGATCAGGGACAGGGATATGGCTACACCTTC. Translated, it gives CASSDQGQGYGYTF.

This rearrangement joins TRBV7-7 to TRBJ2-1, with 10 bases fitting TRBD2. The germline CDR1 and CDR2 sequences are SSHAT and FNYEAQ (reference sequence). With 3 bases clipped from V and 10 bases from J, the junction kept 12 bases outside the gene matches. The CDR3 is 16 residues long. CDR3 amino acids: CASSLGAGGPRGEQFF. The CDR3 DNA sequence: TGTGCCAGCAGCTTGGGAGCGGGAGGGCCTCGAGGAGAGCAGTTCTTC.

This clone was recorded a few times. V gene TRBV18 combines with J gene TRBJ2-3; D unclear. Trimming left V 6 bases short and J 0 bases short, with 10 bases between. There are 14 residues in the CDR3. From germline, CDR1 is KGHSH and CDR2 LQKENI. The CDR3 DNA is TGTGCCAGCTCTCTAACGTCTAGCACAGATACGCAGTATTTT. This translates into CASSLTSSTDTQYF.

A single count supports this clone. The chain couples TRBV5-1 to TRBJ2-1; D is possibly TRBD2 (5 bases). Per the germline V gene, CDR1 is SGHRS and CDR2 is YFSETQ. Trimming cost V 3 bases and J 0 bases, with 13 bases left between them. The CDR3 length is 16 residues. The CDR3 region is CASSSVSGSSYNEQFF. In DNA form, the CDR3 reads TGCGCCAGCAGCTCTGTCTCGGGGAGCTCCTACAATGAGCAGTTCTTC.

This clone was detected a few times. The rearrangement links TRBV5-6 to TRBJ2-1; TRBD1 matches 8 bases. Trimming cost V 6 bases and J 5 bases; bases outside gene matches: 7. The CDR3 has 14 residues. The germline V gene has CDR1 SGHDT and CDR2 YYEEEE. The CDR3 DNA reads TGTGCCAGCACCCCAGGGGGCAGAGACAATGAGCAGTTCTTC. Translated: CASTPGGRDNEQFF.